The 29 T cell receptor beta chains listed next were all sequenced from one sample in a study of cytomegalovirus exposure and HLA in healthy donors. PCR was performed using 60 Vbeta and 13 Jbeta primers. TCRdb's copy holds only in-frame clones and misses some; the assay was immunoSEQ multiplex PCR. The repertoire holds 100,000 to 150,000 clones, with around 70% as singletons. The sample comprised PBMCs. Receptor source: a woman aged 40 to 55 in good health and CMV-seropositive.

The chain couples TRBV9 to TRBJ1-1; TRBD1 is a possible D gene (5 bases). Germline CDR1 SGDLS, CDR2 YYNGEE. This CDR3 is built from 15 residues. V was pared by 0 bases and J by 5 bases, with 14 bases between. DNA for the CDR3: TGTGCCAGCAGCGTAGGGGCAGGGATAGGAACTGAAGCTTTCTTT. It yields the protein CASSVGAGIGTEAFF.

The CDR3 region has the DNA TGCGCCAGCAGCCCCCCCCAGGAGGGAAACACTGAAGCTTTCTTT. This sequence encodes CASSPPQEGNTEAFF. The rearrangement joins TRBV5-1 to TRBJ1-1; no reliable D call. Per germline, CDR1 SGHRS and CDR2 YFSETQ. V dropped 4 bases and J dropped 2 bases, with 15 bases sitting between them. The CDR3 is 15 residues long. The full variable domain, rest sourced from reference TRBV5-1 and TRBJ1-1, is KAGVTQTPRYLIKTRGQQVTLSCSPISGHRSVSWYQQTPGQGLQFLFEYFSETQRNKGNFPGRFSGRQFSNSRSEMNVSTLELGDSALYLCASSPPQEGNTEAFFGQGTRLTVV.

The chain couples TRBV13 to TRBJ1-1; 7 nucleotides agree with TRBD1. Germline loops: CDR1 PRHDT, CDR2 FYEKMQ (reference sequence). Trimming took 5 bases from V and 6 from J; bases not matched to a gene: 6. The CDR3 loop spans 13 amino acids. CDR3 DNA: TGTGCCAGCAGCCGCGACAGGGCCCCTGAAGCTTTCTTT. This translates into CASSRDRAPEAFF.

The V and J genes are TRBV29-1 and TRBJ2-3; D gene uncertain. Deletions cut 6 bases from V and 4 bases from J, with 8 bases between. In germline, CDR1 is SQVTM, CDR2 ANQGSEA. The CDR3 totals 11 residues. The CDR3 DNA reads as TGCAGCGTCGAAACAGCAGATACGCAGTATTTT. It yields the protein CSVETADTQYF.

The table lists this clone with a few counts. This rearrangement joins TRBV7-6 to TRBJ1-2; D not resolved. V dropped 5 bases and J dropped 1 base, with 11 bases sitting between them. This CDR3 has 14 amino acids. Per germline, CDR1 SGHVS and CDR2 FNYEAQ. The CDR3 loop reads CASSPNTGNYGYTF. DNA for the CDR3: TGTGCCAGCAGCCCGAACACGGGTAACTATGGCTACACCTTC.

The chain has TRBV14 and TRBJ1-3; D is undetermined. The CDR3 contains 15 residues. V lost 5 bases to trimming and J lost 0 bases, with 11 bases between them. Germline V lookup: CDR1 SGHDN, CDR2 FVKESK. The CDR3 region has the DNA TGTGCCAGCAGCGCGCTCTCGAACTCTGGAAACACCATATATTTT. Translating gives CASSALSNSGNTIYF. The full variable domain, with the rest looked up from reference TRBV14 and TRBJ1-3, is EAGVTQFPSHSVIEKGQTVTLRCDPISGHDNLYWYRRVMGKEIKFLLHFVKESKQDESGMPNNRFLAERTGGTYSTLKVQPAELEDSGVYFCASSALSNSGNTIYFGEGSWLTVV.

The V and J genes are TRBV7-2 and TRBJ1-2, with D tentatively TRBD1 (5 bases). The CDR3 runs 14 residues. Trimming cost V 4 bases and J 6 bases, with 15 bases left between them. Germline values: CDR1 SGHTA, CDR2 FQGNSA. The CDR3 loop reads CASSSMRGTDGYTF. In DNA form, the CDR3 reads TGTGCCAGCAGCTCGATGCGGGGGACCGATGGCTACACCTTC.

CDR3 residues: CASSQVDQGPQETQYF. CDR3 sequence (DNA): TGTGCCAGCAGCCAAGTTGATCAGGGGCCGCAAGAGACCCAGTACTTC. The chain has TRBV4-2 and TRBJ2-5, with D maybe TRBD1 (6 bases). Trimming pared 1 base from V and 2 bases from J, leaving 14 bases between. The germline V gene has CDR1 LGHNA and CDR2 YNFKEQ. CDR3 length equals 16 residues.

This chain links TRBV5-1 with TRBJ2-3, with 7 bases fitting TRBD1. CDR3 length equals 19 residues. The V gene's germline CDR1 is SGHRS and CDR2 YFSETQ. V lost 0 bases to trimming and J lost 0 bases; unmatched junction nucleotides: 13. CDR3: CASSLGQGRFTSSTDTQYF. The CDR3 DNA reads TGCGCCAGCAGCTTGGGACAGGGAAGGTTTACGAGCAGCACAGATACGCAGTATTTT.

This clone has only a few counts. CDR3: CASRGDRGSYEQYF. The CDR3 DNA reads as TGTGCCAGCAGGGGGGACAGGGGGTCCTACGAGCAGTACTTC. The chain has TRBV2 and TRBJ2-7; 11 bases map to TRBD1. V was clipped by 6 bases and J by 1 base; unmatched bases: 2. Germline CDR1 reads SNHLY; CDR2 reads FYNNEI. CDR3 length: 14 residues.

This clone was seen more than once but under ten times. This rearrangement joins TRBV6-5 to TRBJ2-3; no reliable D call. V dropped 6 bases and J dropped 4 bases, with 5 bases sitting between them. CDR3 length: 11 amino acids. Germline CDR1 MNHEY, CDR2 SVGAGI. CDR3 coding DNA: TGTGCCAGCAGGAGAGCAGATACGCAGTATTTT. Protein sequence: CASRRADTQYF.

V is TRBV6-1 and J is TRBJ1-6, with D possibly matching TRBD1 (6 bases). The CDR3 spans 13 residues. V shed 3 bases and J shed 6 bases, with 6 bases lying between them. Germline V gene data show CDR1 as MNHNS and CDR2 as SASEGT. The CDR3 region is CASSDRGNSPLHF. The CDR3 region has the DNA TGTGCCAGCAGTGACAGGGGTAATTCACCCCTCCACTTT.

The sample holds one count of this clone. The chain uses TRBV4-1 and TRBJ2-5; a weak D match, TRBD2 (6 bases). The J call could be wrong; TRBJ2-7 is a better fit for the DNA end. The CDR3 spans 17 residues. Germline assignment: CDR1 MGHRA and CDR2 YSYEKL. The CDR3 spells CASSQDPSTSISYEQYF. CDR3 sequence (DNA): TGCGCCAGCAGCCAAGATCCTTCTACTAGCATCTCCTACGAGCAGTACTTC.

Comment on this clone: One end of the junction does not line up with germline, which may come from a read error. J is TRBJ2-7 and V is TRBV7-7, with 9 bases that match TRBD1. The CDR3 totals 15 residues. The germline gives CDR1 SSHAT, CDR2 FNYEAQ (reference sequence). The CDR3 is CASSSSGQGPYEQYF. The CDR3 region has the DNA TGTGCTAGCAGCTCCTCGGGACAGGGTCCCTACGAGCAGTACTTC.

The CDR3: CATGTGDYQPQHF. Here the CDR3 DNA reads TGTGCCACCGGGACAGGGGACTACCAGCCCCAGCATTTT. The chain uses TRBV6-6 and TRBJ1-5, with TRBD1 matching over 10 bases. J lost 7 bases, V lost 10 bases, and 7 bases had no gene match. The CDR3 extends over 13 amino acids. The germline V gene encodes CDR1 MNHNY and CDR2 SVGAGI (reference sequence).

The V and J genes are TRBV7-6 and TRBJ2-7, with D possibly being TRBD2 (6 bases). Trimming took off 3 bases at V and 0 bases at J, with 9 bases between the two ends. Germline CDR1 SGHVS, CDR2 FNYEAQ. The CDR3 has 14 residues. CDR3 sequence reads: CASSFFGGSYEQYF. The DNA of the CDR3 is TGTGCCAGCAGCTTTTTCGGGGGCTCCTACGAGCAGTACTTC.

This chain joins TRBV15 and TRBJ2-7; D might be TRBD1 (6 bases). Trimming left V 5 bases short and J 0 bases short, with 14 bases between. The CDR3 has 15 residues. Germline V CDR1 and CDR2: LNHNV, YYDKDF (reference sequence). The CDR3 coding sequence is TGTGCCACCAGCCCTCAGGGGAGTGACTCCTACGAGCAGTACTTC. It encodes CATSPQGSDSYEQYF.

J is TRBJ1-1 and V is TRBV7-9, with a possible D match to TRBD1 (5 bases). CDR1 and CDR2 from the germline V gene are SEHNR and FQNEAQ (reference sequence). The V end lost 5 bases, the J end lost 1 base, and 11 bases lay between the germline ends. The CDR3 has 14 residues. The CDR3 bases are TGTGCCAGCAGCCCGGGACTTCCGAACACTGAAGCTTTCTTT. As protein: CASSPGLPNTEAFF.

This chain connects TRBV4-3 to TRBJ1-4; D might be TRBD1 (6 bases). Between the trimmed V and J ends, which lost 3 bases and 4 bases, there was a span of 12 bases. The CDR3 is 15 residues long. The germline CDR1 and CDR2 sequences are LGHNA and YSLEER. CDR3 protein: CASSQTGEINEKLFF. The CDR3 DNA sequence: TGCGCCAGCAGCCAGACAGGTGAAATTAATGAAAAACTGTTTTTT.

The chain joins TRBV7-2 to TRBJ1-4, with a tentative D call TRBD1 (5 bases). This CDR3 is built from 15 residues. The V gene's germline CDR1 is SGHTA and CDR2 FQGNSA. The V and J ends lost 5 bases and 4 bases respectively, with 14 bases between them. CDR3 bases: TGTGCCAGCAGCCCCGGGACTCCTTTTAATGAAAAACTGTTTTTT. Translating gives CASSPGTPFNEKLFF.

This chain links TRBV7-9 with TRBJ2-3, with D maybe TRBD1 (6 bases). The V gene lost 5 bases and the J gene lost 11 bases, with 32 bases spanning the gap. The CDR3 extends over 18 amino acids. The germline V gene encodes CDR1 SEHNR and CDR2 FQNEAQ (reference sequence). CDR3 nucleotide sequence: TGTGCCAGCAGCGTCAGCGAGGCAGGGGTATATCGGGGCGATGAGCAGTATTTT. Its protein is CASSVSEAGVYRGDEQYF.

This sequence joins TRBV4-2 and TRBJ1-4; the D gene is possibly TRBD1 (6 bases). Germline V gene data show CDR1 as LGHNA and CDR2 as YNFKEQ. The CDR3 is made up of 15 amino acids. V shed 1 base and J shed 3 bases, with 9 bases lying between them. CDR3 amino acids: CASSQVGAANEKLFF. DNA for the CDR3: TGTGCCAGCAGCCAAGTGGGGGCGGCTAATGAAAAACTGTTTTTT.

This clone came up once. The chain is built from TRBV4-3 and TRBJ1-4, with 7 bases identical to TRBD1. From germline, CDR1 is LGHNA and CDR2 YSLEER. The CDR3 covers 15 residues. V was clipped by 4 bases and J by 8 bases; unmatched bases: 10. The CDR3 region has the DNA TGCGCCAGCAGCCCTAGTGAAAGCAGGGGGGAAAAACTGTTTTTT. This encodes CASSPSESRGEKLFF.

Written as DNA, the CDR3 is TGTGCCAGTAGTCAGTTGGGGACAGCAGATACGCAGTATTTT. It yields the protein CASSQLGTADTQYF. The chain joins TRBV19 to TRBJ2-3, with 7 bases matching TRBD1. CDR3 length: 14 amino acids. With V trimmed by 5 bases and J by 4 bases, 6 bases remained unmatched. The germline CDR1 and CDR2 sequences are LNHDA and SQIVND (reference sequence).

The rearrangement links TRBV5-1 to TRBJ2-7, with TRBD1 matching over 10 bases. The CDR3 length is 18 residues. Germline CDR1 and CDR2: SGHRS and YFSETQ. Trimming took 5 bases from V and 7 from J; bases not matched to a gene: 21. The CDR3 bases are TGCGCCAGCAGGCGGGGTTGGGGCCAGACAGGGGGCAAGGAGGAGCAGTACTTC. As protein: CASRRGWGQTGGKEEQYF. The whole variable domain, filled in from reference TRBV5-1 and TRBJ2-7, reads KAGVTQTPRYLIKTRGQQVTLSCSPISGHRSVSWYQQTPGQGLQFLFEYFSETQRNKGNFPGRFSGRQFSNSRSEMNVSTLELGDSALYLCASRRGWGQTGGKEEQYFGPGTRLTVT.

This clone was picked up one time. The chain is built from TRBV15 and TRBJ2-3; D ambiguous. CDR3 length: 15 residues. Germline V gives CDR1 LNHNV, CDR2 YYDKDF (reference sequence). The V gene lost 0 bases and the J gene lost 0 bases, with 7 bases spanning the gap. The CDR3 coding sequence is TGTGCCACCAGCAGAGATCGCGGAAGCACAGATACGCAGTATTTT. Translated, it gives CATSRDRGSTDTQYF. The full variable domain, rest sourced from reference TRBV15 and TRBJ2-3, is DAMVIQNPRYQVTQFGKPVTLSCSQTLNHNVMYWYQQKSSQAPKLLFHYYDKDFNNEADTPDNFQSRRPNTSFCFLDIRSPGLGDTAMYLCATSRDRGSTDTQYFGPGTRLTVL.

The chain uses TRBV5-4 and TRBJ2-7, with 10 bases matching TRBD1. This CDR3 contains 17 residues. The germline CDR1 and CDR2 sequences are SGHNT and YYREEE (reference sequence). The V segment lost 4 bases and the J segment 7 bases; nucleotides outside the gene matches: 17. As DNA, the CDR3 is TGTGCCAGCAGCCAATCACAAACGGGACAGGGGTTAAAGGAGCAGTACTTC. It translates to CASSQSQTGQGLKEQYF.

The J gene is TRBJ1-4, the V gene TRBV29-1, with unresolved D. CDR1 is SQVTM, CDR2 ANQGSEA, per germline. The CDR3 runs to 13 residues. V shed 7 bases and J shed 5 bases, with 14 bases lying between them. CDR3 residues: CSACSNLNEKLFF. Written as DNA, the CDR3 is TGCAGCGCTTGCAGTAACCTGAATGAAAAACTGTTTTTT.

J is TRBJ1-3 and V is TRBV6-1; 7 bases fit TRBD1. There are 18 residues in the CDR3. V shed 2 bases and J 0 bases; nucleotides not matched to a gene: 10. Germline CDR1 and CDR2: MNHNS and SASEGT. CDR3 region: CASSEFFGDSHSGNTIYF. The CDR3 coding sequence is TGTGCCAGCAGTGAATTTTTCGGGGACAGCCACTCTGGAAACACCATATATTTT.